The 31 T cell receptor beta chains listed next were all sequenced from one sample in a study of T cells in Graves' hyperthyroidism and ophthalmopathy. What was amplified from RNA transcripts were TCR beta CDR3 regions. TCR CDR3 underwent first-round RT-PCR with the HTBI primer set. TCRdb itself ran the multiplex PCR reads through MiXCR, one entry per CDR3 protein. The sample shows about 570,000 distinct CDR3 sequences, more than 45% of them seen only once. Sequenced: peripheral blood or thyroid tissue (not recorded which). These receptors were collected from an adult woman with Graves' disease, either hyperthyroidism or ophthalmopathy (not recorded which).

The chain couples TRBV20-1 to TRBJ2-7; 8 nucleotides match TRBD2. V dropped 6 bases and J dropped 3; count of bases not matched to a gene: 10. The CDR3 length is 14 residues. Per germline, CDR1 DFQATT and CDR2 SNEGSKA (reference sequence). The CDR3 DNA follows: TGCAGTGCCAAGAAACTAGCGGCTTACTACGAGCAGTACTTC. Protein product: CSAKKLAAYYEQYF.

This clonotype was counted ten times or more. V gene TRBV7-3 combines with J gene TRBJ1-3; no clear D. V dropped 1 base and J dropped 1 base, with 8 bases sitting between them. The CDR3 length is 15 residues. Germline CDR1 SGHTA, CDR2 FQGTGA. CDR3 amino acids: CASSLSPHSGNTIYF. The CDR3 nucleotides read TGTGCCAGCAGCTTAAGCCCCCATTCTGGAAACACCATATATTTT.

This clonotype has a count of ten or more. The chain uses TRBV19 and TRBJ1-1; 7 nucleotides line up with TRBD1. The CDR3 length is 15 residues. CDR1 is LNHDA and CDR2 is SQIVND in the germline V gene (reference sequence). The J segment lost 5 bases and the V segment lost 3 bases, leaving 9 bases of the junction unmatched. This chain's CDR3 is CASSIRTGASTEAFF. As DNA, the CDR3 is TGTGCCAGTAGTATCCGTACAGGGGCAAGTACTGAAGCTTTCTTT.

V and J are TRBV7-3 and TRBJ1-2; D not certain. V was trimmed by 6 bases and J by 2 bases, leaving 10 bases between them. This CDR3 spans 13 amino acids. Germline V gene lookup returns CDR1 SGHTA and CDR2 FQGTGA. CDR3: CASSIPGNYGYTF. The CDR3, as DNA: TGTGCCAGCAGTATACCGGGGAACTATGGCTACACCTTC.

This clonotype was seen at least ten times. V gene TRBV10-3 combines with J gene TRBJ2-5, with 9 bases aligning to TRBD1. The germline CDR1 and CDR2 sequences are ENHRY and SYGVKD. V was clipped by 2 bases and J by 4 bases; unmatched bases: 11. CDR3 size: 17 residues. CDR3 amino acids: CAISEPPGQGRPETQYF. The CDR3 DNA reads as TGTGCCATCAGTGAGCCGCCGGGACAGGGACGTCCAGAGACCCAGTACTTC.

As to this clonotype: The conserved phenylalanine or tryptophan normally closing the CDR3 is absent here, so this likely arose from a read error. The DNA is left out, because the CDR3 cannot be placed on it with certainty; the CDR3 is given as TCRdb lists it. J is TRBJ1-4 and V is TRBV2; the table's D gene call, TRBD1, was not cross checked with the DNA. Per the germline V gene, CDR1 is SNHLY and CDR2 is FYNNEI. The CDR3 spans 9 residues, counting both ends. CDR3 sequence reads: CASSTRGQY.

At least ten counts were recorded for this clonotype. The chain carries TRBV6-6 and TRBJ1-5; D ambiguous. The CDR3 has 14 amino acids. V lost 2 bases to trimming and J lost 8 bases, with 13 bases between them. Germline CDR1 reads MNHNY; CDR2 reads SVGAGI (reference sequence). CDR3 DNA sequence: TGTGCCAGCAGTTACGGCGGGCGCGGGGAGCCCCAGCATTTT. Protein sequence: CASSYGGRGEPQHF.

The chain combines TRBV6-6 with TRBJ2-7; maybe TRBD1 (7 bases). Germline loops: CDR1 MNHNY, CDR2 SVGAGI (reference sequence). Trimming removed 5 bases at V and 7 bases at J, with 21 bases between. This CDR3 is built from 15 residues. The CDR3 loop reads CASSEPGQPGSEQYF. DNA of the CDR3: TGTGCCAGCAGTGAACCGGGACAGCCCGGGAGTGAGCAGTACTTC.

Turning to this clonotype: The limits of the CDR3 on the DNA are not certain, so only TCRdb's listed CDR3 is given. This chain joins TRBV25-1 and TRBJ2-5; TRBD2, the table's D call, lacks a check against the DNA. CDR1 MGHDK and CDR2 SYGVNS come from the germline V gene. The CDR3 length is 16 residues, termini included. The CDR3 here is CACSARAGGPEEAQYF.

The gene calls are TRBV29-1 and TRBJ2-7, with D unclear. The CDR3 runs to 15 residues. The germline CDR1 and CDR2 sequences are SQVTM and ANQGSEA. Trimming took off 8 bases at V and 3 bases at J, with 23 bases between the two ends. CDR3 in amino acids: CSSPDFGQVGYEQYF. DNA for the CDR3: TGCAGCTCACCGGATTTTGGCCAGGTAGGCTACGAGCAGTACTTC.

This clonotype has ten or more counts. The chain links TRBV5-1 to TRBJ2-7; TRBD1 aligns across 7 bases. This CDR3 is built from 14 residues. V shed 5 bases and J 0 bases; nucleotides not matched to a gene: 5. In germline, CDR1 is SGHRS, CDR2 YFSETQ. CDR3: CASRQGTSSYEQYF. CDR3 sequence (DNA): TGCGCCAGCAGACAGGGGACGAGCTCCTACGAGCAGTACTTC.

At least ten counts were recorded for this clonotype. Germline is not matched at one junction end, which may reflect a read error. V is TRBV10-1 and J is TRBJ1-6; D call uncertain. CDR3 size: 12 residues. Germline CDR1 and CDR2: WNHNN and SYGVQD (reference sequence). The CDR3 sequence: CASGENNSPLHF. Written as DNA, the CDR3 is TGCGCCAGCGGTGAAAATAATTCACCCCTCCACTTT.

As for this clonotype: A read error is likely, as this CDR3 ends without the conserved phenylalanine or tryptophan. The limits of the CDR3 on the DNA are not certain, so only TCRdb's listed CDR3 is given. The chain uses TRBV4-2 and TRBJ1-5; the table gives TRBD1 as D, unverified against the DNA. The CDR3 extends over 10 residues, inclusive of both ends. Looked up from germline, CDR1 is LGHNA and CDR2 is YNFKEQ. The CDR3 protein is CASSQERSGG.

This clonotype was picked up many times. The V gene is TRBV4-1, the J gene TRBJ2-5; 7 positions agree with TRBD2. The CDR3 consists of 16 residues. With 1 base clipped from V and 4 bases from J, the junction kept 9 bases outside the gene matches. Germline V CDR1 and CDR2: MGHRA, YSYEKL. The CDR3 DNA follows: TGCGCCAGCAGCCAAGTGATTGGGAGGGCCATAGAGACCCAGTACTTC. It codes for CASSQVIGRAIETQYF.

This clonotype has at least ten counts. The chain joins TRBV2 to TRBJ2-7; a possible D gene is TRBD1 (5 bases). The CDR3 runs 12 residues. V dropped 6 bases and J dropped 4 bases, with 10 bases sitting between them. The V gene's germline CDR1 is SNHLY and CDR2 FYNNEI. CDR3 protein: CASSAGIYEQYF. Written as DNA, the CDR3 is TGTGCCAGCAGCGCAGGGATTTACGAGCAGTACTTC.

This clonotype was recorded many times. Possible read error: a much larger clone is one base away. The rearrangement joins TRBV27 to TRBJ1-5; perhaps TRBD1 as D (6 bases). V lost 6 bases and J lost 3, with 9 bases in between. CDR1 MNHEY and CDR2 SMNVEV come from the germline V gene (reference sequence). CDR3 length: 13 residues. The CDR3 nucleotides are TGTGCCAGCAGCTACAGGGTCAATCAGCCCCAGCATTTT. This translates into CASSYRVNQPQHF.

The table lists this clonotype with many counts. This rearrangement joins TRBV4-2 to TRBJ2-7; TRBD1 or TRBD2 may be the D gene (5 bases each). CDR1 and CDR2 from the germline V gene are LGHNA and YNFKEQ. This CDR3 has 16 residues. Deletions cut 3 bases from V and 3 bases from J, with 18 bases between. The CDR3 DNA sequence: TGTGCCAGCAGCCAGACCCACGGGACGGACTTCTACGAGCAGTACTTC. This codes for CASSQTHGTDFYEQYF.

The chain is built from TRBV10-3 and TRBJ2-2, with D perhaps TRBD1 or TRBD2 (5 bases each). Germline CDR1 and CDR2: ENHRY and SYGVKD. The CDR3 contains 14 residues. Deletions cut 3 bases from V and 5 bases from J, with 10 bases between. CDR3 nucleotides: TGTGCCATCAGTGACCCGGGACGGACCGGGGAGCTGTTTTTT. The encoded protein is CAISDPGRTGELFF.

The chain has TRBV10-3 and TRBJ1-1; D is ambiguous. The CDR3 sequence is 13 residues long. The germline V gene has CDR1 ENHRY and CDR2 SYGVKD. Trimming stripped 4 bases from V and 0 bases from J, with 6 bases between. CDR3 DNA sequence: TGTGCCATCAGTGGCGACCTGAACACTGAAGCTTTCTTT. Residues: CAISGDLNTEAFF.

This chain uses TRBV12-3 or TRBV12-4 with TRBJ1-2, with 9 bases matching TRBD1. This CDR3 is built from 13 residues. V lost 5 bases to trimming and J lost 12 bases; unmatched junction nucleotides: 10. The CDR3: CASSQTGGSGNTF. The CDR3 region has the DNA TGTGCCAGCAGTCAAACAGGGGGCTCTGGAAACACCTTC.

The chain recombines TRBV10-3 with TRBJ2-2; D is unclear. The CDR3 contains 15 residues. Trimming left V 0 bases short and J 6 bases short, with 11 bases between. Germline V gene sequence: CDR1 ENHRY, CDR2 SYGVKD. Here the CDR3 DNA reads TGTGCCATCAGTGAGTCGATCGGAAGGGCCGGGGAGCTGTTTTTT. This gives the protein CAISESIGRAGELFF.

CDR3 DNA sequence: TGTGCCATCAGTGAGCCCCCAACGATCTCCTACGAGCAGTACTTC. Its protein is CAISEPPTISYEQYF. The gene calls are TRBV10-3 and TRBJ2-7; D ambiguous. The V end was cut by 2 bases, the J end by 0 bases, with 11 bases between. In germline, CDR1 is ENHRY, CDR2 SYGVKD. The CDR3 consists of 15 residues.

Concerning this clonotype: One end of the junction varies from germline; a read error may be responsible. The gene calls are TRBV20-1 and TRBJ2-7, with 9 positions matching TRBD2. The CDR3 is 13 residues long. The germline CDR1 and CDR2 sequences are DFQATT and SNEGSKA (reference sequence). CDR3 nucleotides: TGCAGTGGGCGGGAGGGGGGCTCCTACGAGCAGCACTTC. Its protein is CSGREGGSYEQHF.

The chain has TRBV2 and TRBJ1-3, with D possibly being TRBD1 (5 bases). In germline, CDR1 is SNHLY, CDR2 FYNNEI. This CDR3 comprises 11 residues. Trimming cost V 5 bases and J 7 bases, with 6 bases left between them. The CDR3 DNA sequence: TGTGCCAGCAGTCGGGACAACACCATATATTTT. Translation gives CASSRDNTIYF.

This clonotype was counted many times. The rearrangement uses TRBV5-1 and TRBJ2-7, with 9 bases fitting TRBD1. The germline V gene has CDR1 SGHRS and CDR2 YFSETQ. J gave up 6 bases and V 0 bases, and 4 bases lay outside the gene matches. This CDR3 contains 14 residues. The CDR3 sequence is CASSLVQGAFEQYF. The CDR3 DNA follows: TGCGCCAGCAGCTTGGTACAGGGGGCATTCGAGCAGTACTTC.

This clonotype has just a few counts. This rearrangement joins TRBV24-1 to TRBJ1-1; 7 nucleotides align to TRBD1. CDR1 KGHDR and CDR2 SFDVKD come from the germline V gene. The CDR3 contains 13 residues. The J segment lost 1 base and the V segment lost 9 bases, leaving 4 bases of the junction unmatched. The CDR3 bases are TGTGCCACCCTGGACAGGTCGAACACTGAAGCTTTCTTT. Its translation is CATLDRSNTEAFF.

This chain links TRBV11-2 with TRBJ1-1; the D gene is possibly TRBD1 (5 bases). Trimming removed 3 bases from V and 10 bases from J, with 15 bases in between. Germline CDR1 and CDR2: SGHAT and FQNNGV. This CDR3 contains 13 residues. For the CDR3, the DNA is TGTGCCAGCAGCTTCTACTCGGGACGTGGAGCTTTCTTT. Protein product: CASSFYSGRGAFF.

The CDR3 DNA follows: TGTGCCAGCAGTAAGGGCTCCGTAAAGAACACTGAAGCTTTCTTT. As protein: CASSKGSVKNTEAFF. The chain carries TRBV12-3 or TRBV12-4 and TRBJ1-1; the D is unclear. V gave up 5 bases and J gave up 1 base, with 14 bases separating them. This CDR3 has 15 amino acids.

This chain connects TRBV19 to TRBJ2-7; no clear D. Trimming stripped 3 bases from V and 3 bases from J, with 9 bases between. Germline CDR1 LNHDA, CDR2 SQIVND (reference sequence). CDR3 length: 13 amino acids. CDR3 DNA sequence: TGTGCCAGTAGTATTGAACTTTTCTACGAGCAGTACTTC. Its translation: CASSIELFYEQYF.

This clonotype was observed a few times. Just one base apart from a much larger clone, this may be a read error. The chain is built from TRBV19 and TRBJ2-7; no definite D call. This CDR3 spans 14 amino acids. Looked up from germline, CDR1 is LNHDA and CDR2 is SQIVND (reference sequence). CDR3 DNA: TGTGCCAGTAGTATAGCCGGGTCCAACTACGGGCAGTACTTC. It translates to CASSIAGSNYGQYF.

This rearrangement joins TRBV7-2 to TRBJ2-7; a weak D match, TRBD2 (6 bases). The ends were cut back, 7 bases at V and 2 bases at J, with 18 bases in the middle. Germline V gene sequence: CDR1 SGHTA, CDR2 FQGNSA. This CDR3 is 15 amino acids long. This CDR3 is CASTPFGGETYEQYF. CDR3 nucleotides: TGTGCCAGCACCCCGTTCGGAGGGGAGACCTACGAGCAGTACTTC.